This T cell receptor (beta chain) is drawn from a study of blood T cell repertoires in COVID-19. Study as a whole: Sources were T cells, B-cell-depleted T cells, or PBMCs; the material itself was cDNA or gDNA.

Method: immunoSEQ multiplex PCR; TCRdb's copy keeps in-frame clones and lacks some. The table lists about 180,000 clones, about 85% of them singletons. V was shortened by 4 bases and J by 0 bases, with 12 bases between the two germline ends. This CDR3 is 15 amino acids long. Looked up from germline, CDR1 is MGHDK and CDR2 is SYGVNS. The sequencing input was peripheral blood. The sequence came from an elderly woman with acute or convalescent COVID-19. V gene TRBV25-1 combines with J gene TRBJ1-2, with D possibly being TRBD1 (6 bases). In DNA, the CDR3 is TGTGCCAGCAGTGTCCGGGACAACCCTAACTATGGCTACACCTTC. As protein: CASSVRDNPNYGYTF.